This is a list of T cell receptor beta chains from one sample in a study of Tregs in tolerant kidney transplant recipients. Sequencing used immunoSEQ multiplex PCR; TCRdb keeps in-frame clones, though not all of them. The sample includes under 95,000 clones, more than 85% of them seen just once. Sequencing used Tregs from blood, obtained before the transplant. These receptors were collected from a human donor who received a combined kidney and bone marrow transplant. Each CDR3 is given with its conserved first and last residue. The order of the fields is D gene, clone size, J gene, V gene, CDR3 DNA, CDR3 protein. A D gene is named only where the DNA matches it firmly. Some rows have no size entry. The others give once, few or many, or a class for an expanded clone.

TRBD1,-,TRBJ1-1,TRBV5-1,TGCGCCAGCAGCGGGGGACAGGGCACTGAAGCTTTCTTT,CASSGGQGTEAFF
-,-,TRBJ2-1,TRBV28,TGTGCCAGCAGTTTAAGGCTTGAGACCTACAATGAGCAGTTCTTC,CASSLRLETYNEQFF
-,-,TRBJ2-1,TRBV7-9,TGTGCCAGCAGCTTAGACGGCAGGGCTCTCTACAATGAGCAGTTCTTC,CASSLDGRALYNEQFF
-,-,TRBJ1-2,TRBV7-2,TGTGCCAGCAGCTTAGCTGGTACCTGGGATGGCTACACCTTC,CASSLAGTWDGYTF
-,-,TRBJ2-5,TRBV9,TGTGCCAGCAGCGCGAGGATCGGGACGGAAGAGACCCAGTACTTC,CASSARIGTEETQYF
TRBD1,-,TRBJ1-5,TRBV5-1,TGCGCCAGCAGCAAGACAGGGGATCAGCCCCAGCATTTT,CASSKTGDQPQHF
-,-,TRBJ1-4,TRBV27,TGTGCCAGCAGTCGACAGGCTAATGAAAAACTGTTTTTT,CASSRQANEKLFF
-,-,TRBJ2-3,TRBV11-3,TGTGCCAGCAGCTTCAAGGGAGATACGCAGTATTTT,CASSFKGDTQYF
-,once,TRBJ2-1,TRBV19,TGTGCCAGTAGTATACGGCAGGGGCCACACAATGAGCAGTTCTTC,CASSIRQGPHNEQFF
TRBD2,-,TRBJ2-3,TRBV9,TGTGCCAGTAAGCGGGATTCCACAGATACGCAGTATTTT,CASKRDSTDTQYF
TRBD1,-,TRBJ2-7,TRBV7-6,TGTGCCAGCAGCTTAGGTCCCTTGGGACAGGGCTACGAGCAGTACTTC,CASSLGPLGQGYEQYF
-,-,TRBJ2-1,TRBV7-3,TGTGCCAGCAGCATCTTAACGAGCTCCTACAATGAGCAGTTCTTC,CASSILTSSYNEQFF
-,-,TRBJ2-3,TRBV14,TGTGCCAGCAGCCGCCCTAACCACGATACGCAGTATTTT,CASSRPNHDTQYF
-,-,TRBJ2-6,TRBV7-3,TGTGCCAGCAGCCCCAGGGTATGGGATTCTGGGGCCAACGTCCTGACTTTC,CASSPRVWDSGANVLTF
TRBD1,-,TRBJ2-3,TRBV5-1,TGCGCCAGCAGTACCCCGACAGGGAGCACAGATACGCAGTATTTT,CASSTPTGSTDTQYF
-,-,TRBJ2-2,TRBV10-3,TGTGCCATCAGGGGCTCGGTGGCGGACACCGGGGAGCTGTTTTTT,CAIRGSVADTGELFF